This TCR beta chain was documented in a study of blood T cells in healthy people across ages. Across the study: The template switching approach captured approximately one barcoded beta molecule for every two T cells.

This clonotype appeared a few times. Antigen specificity is unknown. Per the germline V gene, CDR1 is SGHVS and CDR2 is FNYEAQ. With V trimmed by 5 bases and J by 4 bases, 11 bases remained unmatched. The CDR3 is made up of 17 amino acids. Study-wide findings and caveats: It was not possible, with unsorted PBMCs, to conclusively compare naive and antigen-experienced cells. As naive T cell percentage varied, TCR beta diversity correlated strongly with it.

With a J-beta primer mix and a sample-barcoded 5' primer, a second PCR ran about 7 to 12 cycles. Through a template-switch adaptor with 12 random nucleotides, each cDNA molecule received a tag. TCRdb re-derived calls from the 5' RACE reads in MiXCR, one entry per CDR3 protein. The table has about 1.4 million distinct CDR3 sequences, roughly 59% seen once. Sequencing was carried out using blood. This TCR was recovered from a young man in good health. The J gene is TRBJ1-5, the V gene TRBV7-6, with TRBD1 identical over 10 bases. CDR3 sequence: CASSIYSGTGVNQPQHF. The CDR3 nucleotides read TGTGCCAGCAGCATTTACTCCGGGACAGGGGTTAATCAGCCCCAGCATTTT.